The clone carrying this TCR beta chain was seen a single time. Its target is unknown. This specimen comes from a study of regulatory T cells. Study results and caveats: Regulatory T cells showed the strongest V-J pair restriction and V/J gene skewing among patient repertoires. Hydrophobic residues at CDR3 positions 6 and 7 were enriched in conventional CD4+ T cells of CD3G-deficient patients.

The PCR used 52 TRBV and 13 TRBJ primers. Clones were read by immunoSEQ multiplex PCR, and TCRdb kept only the in-frame ones, dropping some. The sample lists nearly 30,000 clones, roughly 90% occurring once. Trimming cost V 0 bases and J 6 bases, with 9 bases left between them. There are 13 residues in the CDR3. The germline V gene has CDR1 SGHVS and CDR2 FQNEAQ. Sample: conventional CD4+ T cells sorted from blood. The sequence was collected from a person aged 18-35 years with CD3G deficiency. The chain uses TRBV7-8 and TRBJ2-7; D uncertain. The CDR3 protein is CASSLAGAGEQYF. The DNA for the CDR3 is TGTGCCAGCAGCTTAGCAGGAGCTGGCGAGCAGTACTTC.